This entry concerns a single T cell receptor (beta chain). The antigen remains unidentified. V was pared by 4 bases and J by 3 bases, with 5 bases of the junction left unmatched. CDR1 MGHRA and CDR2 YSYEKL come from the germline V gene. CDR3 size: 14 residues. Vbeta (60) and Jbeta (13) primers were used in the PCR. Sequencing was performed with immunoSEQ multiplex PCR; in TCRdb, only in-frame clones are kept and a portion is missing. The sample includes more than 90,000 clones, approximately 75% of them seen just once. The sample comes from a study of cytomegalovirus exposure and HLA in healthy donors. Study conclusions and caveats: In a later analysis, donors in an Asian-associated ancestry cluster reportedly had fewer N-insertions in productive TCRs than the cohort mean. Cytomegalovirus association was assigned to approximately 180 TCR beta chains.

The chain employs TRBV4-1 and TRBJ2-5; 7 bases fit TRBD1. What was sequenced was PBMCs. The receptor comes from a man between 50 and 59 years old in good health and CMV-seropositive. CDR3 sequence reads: CASSPRGLEETQYF. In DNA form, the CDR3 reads TGCGCCAGCAGCCCGAGGGGGCTAGAAGAGACCCAGTACTTC.